The entry below describes one T cell receptor beta chain. This entry is derived from a study of CD8 T cells in Susac syndrome. The RNA, about 0.45 to 1 ug, was put through reverse transcription using random hexamers. TCR beta CDR3 was amplified by immunoSEQ multiplex PCR. This amplification extended across 54 Vbeta and 13 Jbeta segments. TCRdb redid the calling of the immunoSEQ multiplex PCR reads with MiXCR, one entry per CDR3 protein. Among some 190,000 distinct CDR3 sequences listed, 93% were seen once. After removal of 5 bases from V and 9 bases from J, the junction contained 8 bases not matched to a gene. In germline, CDR1 is MRHNA, CDR2 SNTAGT. The CDR3 sequence is 13 residues long.

The clonotype was recovered from a human donor in good health. V usage is TRBV6-4 and J usage is TRBJ1-1; 8 bases agree with TRBD1. The sample taken for sequencing was CD4+ T cells from PBMCs. This CDR3 reads CASSPGQGQQAFF. In DNA, the CDR3 is TGTGCCAGCAGTCCCGGACAGGGACAACAAGCTTTCTTT.